Reported below is one T cell receptor beta chain. In the original processing: From reference gene primer amplification, estimates of nucleated cell counts were derived. Generated by immunoSEQ multiplex PCR, the TCRdb table keeps only in-frame clones and is missing some. Clonal size and the V and J genes are those of that table, whereas D and trimming came from the DNA. The table has about 55,000 clones, about nine tenths seen once. This specimen belongs to a study of blood T cell repertoires in COVID-19. Background on the study: Researchers got acute and convalescent COVID-19 samples from the United States, Italy and Spain. PBMCs, B-cell-depleted T cells, or T cells provided the cDNA or gDNA that made up the material.

The TCR sequence derives from a man between 60 and 75 years old with active COVID-19. What was sequenced was peripheral blood.

The CDR3 loop is CASSPNGIQFTDTQYF. CDR3 in DNA: TGTGCCAGCAGCCCCAACGGGATTCAGTTTACAGATACGCAGTATTTT. V gene TRBV7-2 combines with J gene TRBJ2-3; D might be TRBD2 (5 bases). CDR1 SGHTA and CDR2 FQGNSA come from the germline V gene. The CDR3 has 16 amino acids. V lost 5 bases, J lost 3 bases, and 18 bases lay in between. The full variable domain, rest sourced from reference TRBV7-2 and TRBJ2-3, is GAGVSQSPSNKVTEKGKDVELRCDPISGHTALYWYRQSLGQGLEFLIYFQGNSAPDKSGLPSDRFSAERTGGSVSTLTIQRTQQEDSAVYLCASSPNGIQFTDTQYFGPGTRLTVL.